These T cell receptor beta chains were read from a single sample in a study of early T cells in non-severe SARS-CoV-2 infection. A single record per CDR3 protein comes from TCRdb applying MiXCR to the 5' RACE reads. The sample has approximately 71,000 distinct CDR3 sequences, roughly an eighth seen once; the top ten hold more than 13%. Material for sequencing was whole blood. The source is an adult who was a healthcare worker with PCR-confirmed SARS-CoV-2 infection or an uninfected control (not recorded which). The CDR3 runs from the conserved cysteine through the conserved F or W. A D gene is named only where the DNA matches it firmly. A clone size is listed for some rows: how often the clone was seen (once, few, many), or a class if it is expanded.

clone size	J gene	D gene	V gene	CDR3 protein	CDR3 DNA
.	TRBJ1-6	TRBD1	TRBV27	CASSWDRGNSPLHF	TGTGCCAGCAGTTGGGACAGGGGGAATTCACCCCTCCACTTT
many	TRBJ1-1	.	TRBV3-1	CASTLGGPGANTEAFF	TGTGCCAGCACCTTGGGGGGTCCAGGGGCGAACACTGAAGCTTTCTTT
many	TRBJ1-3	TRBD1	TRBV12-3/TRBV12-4	CASSPTGGGNTIYF	TGTGCCAGCAGCCCCACAGGGGGTGGAAACACCATATATTTT
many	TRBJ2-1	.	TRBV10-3	CAIGHPRDTYNEQFF	TGTGCCATCGGGCACCCCCGGGACACCTACAATGAGCAGTTCTTC
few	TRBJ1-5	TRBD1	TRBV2	CASSQDLPGGQPQHF	TGTGCCAGCAGTCAAGACCTTCCAGGGGGACAGCCCCAGCATTTT
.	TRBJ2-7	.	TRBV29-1	CSAQGIGSYEQYF	TGCAGCGCGCAGGGAATTGGCTCCTACGAGCAGTACTTC
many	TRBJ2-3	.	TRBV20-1	CSARAGAESDTQYF	TGCAGTGCTAGAGCGGGGGCTGAGTCAGATACGCAGTATTTT
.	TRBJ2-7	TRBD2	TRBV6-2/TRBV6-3	CASSPGLAGAYEQYF	TGTGCCAGCAGTCCCGGACTAGCGGGAGCCTACGAGCAGTACTTC
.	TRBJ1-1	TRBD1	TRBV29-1	CSVEEDRLNTEAFF	TGCAGCGTTGAGGAGGACAGGCTAAACACTGAAGCTTTCTTT
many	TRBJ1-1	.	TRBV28	CASSSQVTSEAFF	TGTGCCAGCAGTTCCCAAGTCACAAGCGAGGCTTTCTTT
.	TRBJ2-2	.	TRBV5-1	CASSLDRVDTGELFF	TGCGCCAGCAGCTTGGACAGGGTGGACACCGGGGAGCTGTTTTTT
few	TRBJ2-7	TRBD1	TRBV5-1	CASKWTGAYEQYF	TGCGCCAGCAAATGGACAGGGGCGTACGAGCAGTACTTC
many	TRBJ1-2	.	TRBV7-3	CASSHTDLYGYTF	TGTGCCAGCAGCCACACGGATCTCTATGGCTACACCTTC
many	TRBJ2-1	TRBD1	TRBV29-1	CSVVGQGAGEQFF	TGCAGCGTTGTAGGACAGGGGGCTGGTGAGCAGTTCTTC
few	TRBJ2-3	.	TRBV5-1	CASSLVLKPTDTQYF	TGCGCCAGCAGCTTGGTCCTTAAGCCCACAGATACGCAGTATTTT
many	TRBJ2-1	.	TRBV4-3	CASSLTLDSSYNEQFF	TGCGCCAGCAGCCTTACCCTGGACAGCTCCTACAATGAGCAGTTCTTC
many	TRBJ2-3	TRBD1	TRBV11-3	CASSPRQGLGADTQYF	TGTGCCAGCAGCCCGAGACAGGGGCTAGGAGCAGATACGCAGTATTTT
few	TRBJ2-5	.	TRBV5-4	CASSLAQGQETQYF	TGTGCCAGCAGCTTGGCGCAGGGGCAAGAGACCCAGTACTTC
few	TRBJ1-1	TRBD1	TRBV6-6	CASSYPDRKEAFF	TGTGCCAGCAGTTACCCGGACAGGAAGGAAGCTTTCTTT
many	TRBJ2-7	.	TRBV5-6	CASSLVGQSSYEQYF	TGTGCCAGCAGCTTAGTTGGACAGTCCTCCTACGAGCAGTACTTC
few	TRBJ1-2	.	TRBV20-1	CSAKREGAGPGYGYTF	TGCAGTGCTAAGAGGGAAGGGGCAGGGCCCGGCTATGGCTACACCTTC
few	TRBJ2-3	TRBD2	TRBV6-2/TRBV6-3	CASKEAGGHTDTQYF	TGTGCCAGCAAGGAAGCGGGGGGCCACACAGATACGCAGTATTTT
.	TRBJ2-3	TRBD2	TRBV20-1	CSARDHERGGTDTQYF	TGCAGTGCTAGAGATCACGAGCGGGGGGGCACAGATACGCAGTATTTT
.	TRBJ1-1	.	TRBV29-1	CSVHRNTEAFF	TGCAGCGTTCACAGGAACACTGAAGCTTTCTTT
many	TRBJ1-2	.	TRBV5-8	CASSLVVVANYGYTF	TGTGCCAGCAGCTTGGTGGTAGTAGCTAACTATGGCTACACCTTC
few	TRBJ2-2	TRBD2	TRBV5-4	CASSLGSGGTTGELFF	TGTGCCAGCAGCTTGGGGAGCGGGGGGACCACCGGGGAGCTGTTTTTT
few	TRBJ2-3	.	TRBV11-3	CASSPGGRGDTDTQYF	TGTGCCAGCAGCCCAGGGGGGCGGGGGGACACAGATACGCAGTATTTT
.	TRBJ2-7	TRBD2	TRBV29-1	CSASDPGTSGSYEQYF	TGCAGCGCCTCCGACCCCGGGACTAGCGGATCCTACGAGCAGTACTTC
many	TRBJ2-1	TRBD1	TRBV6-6	CASSYSKGPTLKSGQNEQFF	TGTGCCAGCAGTTACTCGAAAGGGCCCACCCTCAAATCGGGACAGAATGAGCAGTTCTTC
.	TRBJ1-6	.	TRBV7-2	CASSLAVSPLHF	TGTGCCAGCAGCTTAGCGGTTTCACCCCTCCACTTT
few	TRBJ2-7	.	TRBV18	CASSPQNWDEQYF	TGTGCCAGCTCACCCCAGAACTGGGACGAGCAGTACTTC
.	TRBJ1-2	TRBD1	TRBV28	CASSLGTGKGGYTF	TGTGCCAGCAGTTTAGGGACAGGGAAGGGAGGCTACACCTTC
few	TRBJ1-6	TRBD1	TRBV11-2	CASSFGTGGNSPLHF	TGTGCCAGCAGCTTTGGGACAGGGGGCAATTCACCCCTCCACTTT
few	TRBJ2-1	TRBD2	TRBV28	CASSSPASGGAYNEQFF	TGTGCCAGCAGTTCTCCCGCTAGCGGGGGAGCCTACAATGAGCAGTTCTTC
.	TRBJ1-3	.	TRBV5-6	CASSSDTYRSGNTIYF	TGTGCCAGCAGCTCGGACACCTACCGCTCTGGAAACACCATATATTTT
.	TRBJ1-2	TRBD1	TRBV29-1	CSARQGDKYGYTF	TGCAGCGCAAGACAGGGGGATAAGTATGGCTACACCTTC
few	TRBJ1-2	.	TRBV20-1	CSARPTANYGYTF	TGCAGTGCTAGGCCGACAGCGAACTATGGCTACACCTTC
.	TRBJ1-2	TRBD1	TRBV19	CASSILQGGIYGYTF	TGTGCCAGTAGTATCCTACAGGGGGGAATCTATGGCTACACCTTC
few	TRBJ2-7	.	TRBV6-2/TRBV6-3	CASSLYSYGTYEQYF	TGTGCCAGCAGCCTTTACTCCTACGGTACCTACGAGCAGTACTTC
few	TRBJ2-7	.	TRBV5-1	CASSLKFGLFLSYEQYF	TGCGCCAGCAGCTTGAAATTCGGCCTCTTTCTCTCCTACGAGCAGTACTTC
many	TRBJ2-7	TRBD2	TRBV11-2	CASRAAGLAGYEQYF	TGTGCCAGCAGAGCCGCGGGACTAGCGGGGTACGAGCAGTACTTC
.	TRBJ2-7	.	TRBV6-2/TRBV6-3	CASSYRRPDSYEQYF	TGTGCCAGCAGTTACAGACGGCCAGACTCCTACGAGCAGTACTTC
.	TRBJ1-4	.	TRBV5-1	CASSLGQASKKLFF	TGCGCCAGCAGCTTGGGACAGGCTAGTAAAAAACTGTTTTTT
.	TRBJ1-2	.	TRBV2	CASKDRLMGYTF	TGTGCCAGCAAAGACAGACTAATGGGCTACACCTTC
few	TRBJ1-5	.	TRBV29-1	CSVVEGDQPQHF	TGCAGCGTTGTTGAGGGCGATCAGCCCCAGCATTTT
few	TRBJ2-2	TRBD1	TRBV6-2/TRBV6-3	CASNQGVHTGELFF	TGTGCCAGCAATCAGGGGGTCCACACCGGGGAGCTGTTTTTT
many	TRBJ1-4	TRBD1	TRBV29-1	CSVSTPGTAINEKLFF	TGCAGCGTGTCGACCCCCGGGACAGCTATTAATGAAAAACTGTTTTTT
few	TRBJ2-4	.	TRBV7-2	CASSLGQAFGKNIQYF	TGTGCCAGCAGCTTAGGACAGGCCTTTGGCAAAAACATTCAGTACTTC
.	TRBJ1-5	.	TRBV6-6	CASSYRGGDQPQHF	TGTGCCAGCAGTTACCGAGGGGGTGATCAGCCCCAGCATTTT
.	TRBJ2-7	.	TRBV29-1	CSVDLQSYEQYF	TGCAGCGTTGATCTCCAGTCCTACGAGCAGTACTTC
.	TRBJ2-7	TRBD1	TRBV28	CASSILGQGAYEQYF	TGTGCCAGCAGTATACTCGGACAGGGCGCCTACGAGCAGTACTTC
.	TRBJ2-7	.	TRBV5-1	CASSLAETEKYEQYF	TGCGCCAGCAGCTTGGCCGAAACAGAAAAGTACGAGCAGTACTTC